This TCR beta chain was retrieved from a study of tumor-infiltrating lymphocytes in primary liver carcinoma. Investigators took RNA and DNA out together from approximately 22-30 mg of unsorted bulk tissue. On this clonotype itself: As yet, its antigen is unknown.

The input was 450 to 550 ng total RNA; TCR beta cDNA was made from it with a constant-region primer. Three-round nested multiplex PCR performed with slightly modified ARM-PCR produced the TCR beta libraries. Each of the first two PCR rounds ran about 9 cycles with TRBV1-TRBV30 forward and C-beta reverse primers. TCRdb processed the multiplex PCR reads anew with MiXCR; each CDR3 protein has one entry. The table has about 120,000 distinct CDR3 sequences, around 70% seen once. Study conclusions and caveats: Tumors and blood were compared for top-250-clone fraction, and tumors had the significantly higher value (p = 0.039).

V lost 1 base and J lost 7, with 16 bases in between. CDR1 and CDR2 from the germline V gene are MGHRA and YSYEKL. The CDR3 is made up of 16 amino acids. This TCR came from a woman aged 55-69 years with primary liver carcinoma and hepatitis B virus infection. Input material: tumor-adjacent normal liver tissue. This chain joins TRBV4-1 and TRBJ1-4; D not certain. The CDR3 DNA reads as TGCGCCAGCAGCCAAGGGACGGCCGCAACTGTTGAAAAACTGTTTTTT. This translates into CASSQGTAATVEKLFF.